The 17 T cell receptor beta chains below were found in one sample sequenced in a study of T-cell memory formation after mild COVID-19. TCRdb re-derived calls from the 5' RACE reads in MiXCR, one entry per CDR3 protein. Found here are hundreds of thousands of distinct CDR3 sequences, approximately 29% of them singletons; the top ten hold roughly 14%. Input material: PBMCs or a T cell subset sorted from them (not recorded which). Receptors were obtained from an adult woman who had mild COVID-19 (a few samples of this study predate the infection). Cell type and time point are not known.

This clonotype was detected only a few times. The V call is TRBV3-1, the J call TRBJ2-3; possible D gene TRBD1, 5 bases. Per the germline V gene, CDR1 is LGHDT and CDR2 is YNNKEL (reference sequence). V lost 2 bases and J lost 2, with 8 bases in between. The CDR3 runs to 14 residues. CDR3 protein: CASSQPGHTDTQYF. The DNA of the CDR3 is TGTGCCAGCAGCCAACCAGGACACACAGATACGCAGTATTTT.

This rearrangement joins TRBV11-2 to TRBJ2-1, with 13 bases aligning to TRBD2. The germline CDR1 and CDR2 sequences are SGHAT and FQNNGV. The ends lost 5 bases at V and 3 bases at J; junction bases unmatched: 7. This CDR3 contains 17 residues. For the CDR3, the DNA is TGTGCCAGCAGCGAGGGACTAGCGGGGCCCTTCTACAATGAGCAGTTCTTC. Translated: CASSEGLAGPFYNEQFF.

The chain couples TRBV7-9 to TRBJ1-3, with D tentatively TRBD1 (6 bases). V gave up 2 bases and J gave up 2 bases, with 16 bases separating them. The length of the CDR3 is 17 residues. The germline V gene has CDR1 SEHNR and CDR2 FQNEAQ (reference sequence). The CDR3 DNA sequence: TGTGCCAGCAGCTTACGGGATTCAGGGGAGGCTGGAAACACCATATATTTT. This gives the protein CASSLRDSGEAGNTIYF.

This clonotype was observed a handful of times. Here the CDR3 reads CASTGQGVEETQYF. CDR3 sequence (DNA): TGTGCCAGCACCGGACAGGGGGTCGAAGAGACCCAGTACTTC. This sequence joins TRBV7-9 and TRBJ2-5; 10 bases line up with TRBD1. V lost 7 bases to trimming and J lost 3 bases; unmatched junction nucleotides: 5. The CDR3 is 14 amino acids. CDR1 is SEHNR, CDR2 FQNEAQ, per germline (reference sequence).

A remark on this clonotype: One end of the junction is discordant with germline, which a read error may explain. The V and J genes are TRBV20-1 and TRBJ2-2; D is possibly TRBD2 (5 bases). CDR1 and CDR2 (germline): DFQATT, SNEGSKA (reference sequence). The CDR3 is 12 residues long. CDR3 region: CSAWTDTGELFF. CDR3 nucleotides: TGCAGTGCGTGGACTGACACAGGGGAGCTGTTTTTT.

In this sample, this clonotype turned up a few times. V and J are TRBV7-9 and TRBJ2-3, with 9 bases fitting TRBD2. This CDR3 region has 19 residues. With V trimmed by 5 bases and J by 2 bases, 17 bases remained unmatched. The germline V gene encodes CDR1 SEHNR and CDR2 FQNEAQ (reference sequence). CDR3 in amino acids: CASSHGESSGIITTDTQYF. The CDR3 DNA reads TGTGCCAGCAGCCACGGGGAGTCTAGCGGGATCATTACCACAGATACGCAGTATTTT.

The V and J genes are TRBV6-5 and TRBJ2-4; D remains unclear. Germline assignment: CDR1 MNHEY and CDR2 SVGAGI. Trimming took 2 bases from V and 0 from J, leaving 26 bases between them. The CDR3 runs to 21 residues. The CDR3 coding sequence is TGTGCCAGCAGTTACCCCCCAGGCGTGGTCCAAGGGCTACTAGCCAAAAACATTCAGTACTTC. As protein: CASSYPPGVVQGLLAKNIQYF.

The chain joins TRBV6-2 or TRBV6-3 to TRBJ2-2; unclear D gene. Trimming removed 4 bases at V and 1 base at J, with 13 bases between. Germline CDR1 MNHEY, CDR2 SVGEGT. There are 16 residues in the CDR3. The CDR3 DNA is TGTGCCAGCAGTTTGGGCAGCCTACTGAACACCGGGGAGCTGTTTTTT. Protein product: CASSLGSLLNTGELFF.

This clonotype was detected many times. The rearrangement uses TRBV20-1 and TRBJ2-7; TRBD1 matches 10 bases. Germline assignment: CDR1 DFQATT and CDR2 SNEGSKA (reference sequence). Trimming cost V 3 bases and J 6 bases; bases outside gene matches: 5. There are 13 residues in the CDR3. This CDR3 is CSASQGDRGEQYF. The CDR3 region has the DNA TGCAGTGCTAGTCAGGGGGACAGGGGCGAGCAGTACTTC.

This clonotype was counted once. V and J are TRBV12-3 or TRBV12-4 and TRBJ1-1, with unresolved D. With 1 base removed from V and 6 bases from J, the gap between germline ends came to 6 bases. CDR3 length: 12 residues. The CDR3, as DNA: TGTGCCAGCAGTTTAGATCGATCTGAAGCTTTCTTT. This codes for CASSLDRSEAFF.

The CDR3 here is CASSEWGQGSPYEQYF. The CDR3 DNA reads TGTGCCAGCAGTGAATGGGGACAGGGGTCCCCCTACGAGCAGTACTTC. The chain recombines TRBV2 with TRBJ2-7; 10 nucleotides line up with TRBD1. V was clipped by 2 bases and J by 2 bases; unmatched bases: 6. Looked up from germline, CDR1 is SNHLY and CDR2 is FYNNEI. The CDR3 loop spans 16 amino acids. The whole variable domain, filled in from reference TRBV2 and TRBJ2-7, reads EPEVTQTPSHQVTQMGQEVILRCVPISNHLYFYWYRQILGQKVEFLVSFYNNEISEKSEIFDDQFSVERPDGSNFTLKIRSTKLEDSAMYFCASSEWGQGSPYEQYFGPGTRLTVT.

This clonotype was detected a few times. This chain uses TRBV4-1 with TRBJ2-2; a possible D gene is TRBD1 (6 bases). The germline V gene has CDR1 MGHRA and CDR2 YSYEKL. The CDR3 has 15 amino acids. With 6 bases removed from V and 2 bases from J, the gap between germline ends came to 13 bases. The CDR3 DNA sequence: TGCGCCAGCAGGTACAGGGTGGGAAACACCGGGGAGCTGTTTTTT. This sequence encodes CASRYRVGNTGELFF.

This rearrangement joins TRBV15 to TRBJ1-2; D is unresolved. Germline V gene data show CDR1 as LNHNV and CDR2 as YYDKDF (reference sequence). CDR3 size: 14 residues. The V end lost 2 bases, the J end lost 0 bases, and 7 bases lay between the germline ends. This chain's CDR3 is CATSRRLTNYGYTF. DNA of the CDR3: TGTGCCACCAGCAGAAGGCTCACTAACTATGGCTACACCTTC.

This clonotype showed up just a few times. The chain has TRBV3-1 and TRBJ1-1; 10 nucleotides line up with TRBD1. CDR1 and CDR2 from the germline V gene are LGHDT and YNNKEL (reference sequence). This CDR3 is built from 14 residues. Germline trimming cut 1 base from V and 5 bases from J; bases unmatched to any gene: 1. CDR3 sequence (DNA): TGTGCCAGCAGCCAAGTGGGACAGGGGACTGAAGCTTTCTTT. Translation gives CASSQVGQGTEAFF.

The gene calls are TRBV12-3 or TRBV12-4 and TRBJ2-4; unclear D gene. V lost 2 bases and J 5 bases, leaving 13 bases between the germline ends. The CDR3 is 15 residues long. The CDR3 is CASSLSGVWENIQYF. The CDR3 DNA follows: TGTGCCAGCAGTTTAAGTGGGGTTTGGGAAAACATTCAGTACTTC.

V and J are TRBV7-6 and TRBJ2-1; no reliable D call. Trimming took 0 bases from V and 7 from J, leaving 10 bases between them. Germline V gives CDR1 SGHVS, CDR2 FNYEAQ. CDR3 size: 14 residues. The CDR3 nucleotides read TGTGCCAGCAGCTTAGCGGCCGATGGTAATGAGCAGTTCTTC. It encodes CASSLAADGNEQFF.

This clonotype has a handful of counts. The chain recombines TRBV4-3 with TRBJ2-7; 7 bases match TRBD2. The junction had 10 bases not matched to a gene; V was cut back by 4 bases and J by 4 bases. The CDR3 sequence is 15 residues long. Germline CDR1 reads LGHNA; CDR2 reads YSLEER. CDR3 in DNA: TGCGCCAGCAGCCCCGTCGCGGGACTAAATTACGAGCAGTACTTC. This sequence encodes CASSPVAGLNYEQYF.